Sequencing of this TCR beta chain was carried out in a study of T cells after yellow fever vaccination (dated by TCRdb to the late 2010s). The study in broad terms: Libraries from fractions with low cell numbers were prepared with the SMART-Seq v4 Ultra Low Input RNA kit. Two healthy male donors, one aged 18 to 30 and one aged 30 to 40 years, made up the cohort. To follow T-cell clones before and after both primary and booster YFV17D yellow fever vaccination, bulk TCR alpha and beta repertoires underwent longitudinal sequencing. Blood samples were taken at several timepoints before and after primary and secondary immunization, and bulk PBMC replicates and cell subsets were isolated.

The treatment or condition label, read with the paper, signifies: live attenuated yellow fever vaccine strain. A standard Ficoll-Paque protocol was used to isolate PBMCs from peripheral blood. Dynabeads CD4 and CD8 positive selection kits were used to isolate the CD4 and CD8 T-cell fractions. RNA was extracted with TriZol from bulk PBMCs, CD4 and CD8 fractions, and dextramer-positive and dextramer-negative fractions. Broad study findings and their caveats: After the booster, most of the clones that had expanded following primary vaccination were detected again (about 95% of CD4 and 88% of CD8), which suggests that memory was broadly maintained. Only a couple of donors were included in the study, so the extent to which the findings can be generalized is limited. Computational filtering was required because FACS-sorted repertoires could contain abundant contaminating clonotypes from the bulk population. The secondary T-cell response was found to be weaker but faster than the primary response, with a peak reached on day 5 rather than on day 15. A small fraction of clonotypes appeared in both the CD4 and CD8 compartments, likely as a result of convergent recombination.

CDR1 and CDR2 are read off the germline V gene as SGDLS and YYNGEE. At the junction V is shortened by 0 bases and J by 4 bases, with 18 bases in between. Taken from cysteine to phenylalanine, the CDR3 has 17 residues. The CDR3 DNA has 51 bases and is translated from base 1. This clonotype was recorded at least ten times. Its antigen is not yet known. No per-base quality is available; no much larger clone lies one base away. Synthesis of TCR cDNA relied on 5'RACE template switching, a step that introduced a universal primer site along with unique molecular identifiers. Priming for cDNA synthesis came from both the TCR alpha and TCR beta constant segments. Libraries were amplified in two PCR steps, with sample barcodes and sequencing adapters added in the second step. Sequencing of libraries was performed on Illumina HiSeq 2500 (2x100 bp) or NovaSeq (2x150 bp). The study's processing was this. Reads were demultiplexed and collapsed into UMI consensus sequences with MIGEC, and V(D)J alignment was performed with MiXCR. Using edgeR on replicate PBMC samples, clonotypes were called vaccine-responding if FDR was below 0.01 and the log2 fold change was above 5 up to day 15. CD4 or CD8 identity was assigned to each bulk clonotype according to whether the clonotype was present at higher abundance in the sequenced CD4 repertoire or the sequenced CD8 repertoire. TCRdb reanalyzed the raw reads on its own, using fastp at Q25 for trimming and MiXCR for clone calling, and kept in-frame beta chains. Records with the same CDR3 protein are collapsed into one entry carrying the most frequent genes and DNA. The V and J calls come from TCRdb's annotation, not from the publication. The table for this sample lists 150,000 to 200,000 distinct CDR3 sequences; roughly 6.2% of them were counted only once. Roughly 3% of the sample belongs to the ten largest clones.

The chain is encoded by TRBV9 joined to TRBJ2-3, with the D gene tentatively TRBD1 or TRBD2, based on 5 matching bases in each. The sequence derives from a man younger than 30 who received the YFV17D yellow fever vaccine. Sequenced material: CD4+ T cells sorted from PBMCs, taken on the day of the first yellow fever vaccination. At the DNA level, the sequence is TGTGCCAGCAGCGTAGATCGGGGCCGAGCCCCCTCAGATACGCAGTATTTT. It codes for CASSVDRGRAPSDTQYF.